Listed here is a single T cell receptor (beta chain). In the original processing: Cell counts per sample came from amplifying reference gene primers. Libraries were prepared by immunoSEQ multiplex PCR; TCRdb keeps only in-frame clonotypes and omits some of them. V and J calls and clone size are given by that table; D and trimming were obtained from the DNA. Of about 200,000 clones listed, 70% to 90% are singletons. The data were taken from a study of blood T cell repertoires in COVID-19. Overall study context: Samples came from the United States, Italy and Spain, spanning acute and convalescent COVID-19. Nucleic acid was either cDNA or gDNA, and it came from T cells, B-cell-depleted T cells, or PBMCs.

The CDR3 is 16 residues long. Germline V CDR1 and CDR2: SGHAT, FQDESV (reference sequence). The V gene end was trimmed by 5 bases and the J gene end by 0 bases; junction bases not matched to a gene: 8. Sequences were obtained from peripheral blood. The rearrangement uses TRBV11-1 and TRBJ2-3, with 7 bases lining up with TRBD2. This TCR was sampled from a man aged 55 to 69 with active or convalescent COVID-19. As DNA, the CDR3 is TGTGCCAGCAGCCGAGAACTAGCGACTAGCACAGATACGCAGTATTTT. It translates to CASSRELATSTDTQYF. The full variable domain, in which reference TRBV11-1 and TRBJ2-3 provide the parts outside the CDR3, is EAEVAQSPRYKITEKSQAVAFWCDPISGHATLYWYRQILGQGPELLVQFQDESVVDDSQLPKDRFSAERLKGVDSTLKIQPAELGDSAMYLCASSRELATSTDTQYFGPGTRLTVL.